This T cell receptor (beta chain) was sequenced in a study of patients and donors after allogeneic stem cell transplantation. TCRdb passed the RT-PCR reads through MiXCR, listing each CDR3 protein once. Among more than 9,000 distinct CDR3 sequences, roughly a fifth were seen once, and the ten largest hold around 48%. The ends were cut back, 4 bases at V and 0 bases at J, with 9 bases in the middle. Germline assignment: CDR1 DFQATT and CDR2 SNEGSKA (reference sequence). The CDR3 is 13 residues long. The chain couples TRBV20-1 to TRBJ1-1; D is unclear. The sequenced sample was blood, either unsorted or a sorted T cell fraction (not recorded which). The clonotype comes from a human donor who was either an allogeneic HSCT recipient or a stem cell or donor lymphocyte infusion donor (not recorded which). It is not recorded whose cells these are; they may come from a transplant donor. The CDR3 protein is CSANLRVNTEAFF. CDR3 bases: TGCAGTGCTAATTTACGGGTGAACACTGAAGCTTTCTTT.